This T cell receptor (beta chain) was retrieved from a study of blood T cell repertoires in COVID-19. Enrolled through a virtual design, the participants were between about 18 and 100 years of age and came from 24 US areas. The recovered donors of Cohort 3 showed two negative PCRs, clearance, or symptom resolution. Study processing details: Estimation of nucleated cell counts relied on the amplification of reference gene primers. The repertoire was sequenced with immunoSEQ multiplex PCR; TCRdb's copy has only in-frame clones and lacks some. The D gene and trimming were derived from the DNA, and the V and J assignments and clone size from that table. The table shows about 480,000 clones, with more than 75% occurring only once. This TCR was sampled from a woman aged 40 to 50 who had recovered from COVID-19. Material: PBMCs or T cells enriched from blood (not recorded which).

The DNA for the CDR3 is TGTGCCAGTAGTATAGTGACAGGGAACTATGGCTACACCTTC. The encoded protein is CASSIVTGNYGYTF. The genes are TRBV19 and TRBJ1-2; 7 nucleotides match TRBD1. Germline CDR1 LNHDA, CDR2 SQIVND (reference sequence). This CDR3 comprises 14 residues. After removal of 1 base from V and 2 bases from J, the junction contained 1 base not matched to a gene.